These T cell receptor beta chains were read from a single sample in a study of blood T cells in healthy people across ages. TCRdb re-analysed the 5' RACE reads in MiXCR, keeping a single row per CDR3 protein. Among some 1,800,000 distinct CDR3 sequences listed, about two fifths were seen once. What was sequenced was blood. Receptor source: a human donor in good health. CDR3s include the opening cysteine and the closing phenylalanine or tryptophan. The D gene is left open where the match is weak. The size entry is marked missing in some rows and otherwise reads once, few, many or a size class.

d_call j_call clone_size v_call cdr3_nt cdr3_aa
. TRBJ1-1 few TRBV10-3 TGTGCCATCAGTGAGCTCGAGGGGTTGAACACTGAAGCTTTCTTT CAISELEGLNTEAFF
. TRBJ1-2 . TRBV6-1 TGTGCCAGCAGTGACCCAGGGCAGGCCTATGGCTACACCTTC CASSDPGQAYGYTF
. TRBJ1-4 . TRBV29-1 TGCAGCGTTGTGGACGGTGATGAAAACCTGTTTTTT CSVVDGDENLFF
. TRBJ2-7 few TRBV29-1 TGCAGCGTTGAAGTGTCCAGGGGCGAGCAGTACTTC CSVEVSRGEQYF
. TRBJ1-4 once TRBV30 TGTGCCTGGAGTAAAACATTGGGAGGGGAAAAACTGTTTTTT CAWSKTLGGEKLFF
. TRBJ2-5 . TRBV7-8 TGTGCCAGCAGCATGGACACCCCAGAGACCCAGTACTTC CASSMDTPETQYF
. TRBJ2-3 many TRBV20-1 TGCAGTGCTCGACGCGGGGGCAGCACAGATACGCAGTATTTT CSARRGGSTDTQYF
. TRBJ2-1 few TRBV11-2 TGTGCCAGCAGCCCCCGCAGCGTGAACAATGAGCAGTTCTTC CASSPRSVNNEQFF
. TRBJ1-4 . TRBV12-5 TGTGCTAGTGGTTTGTTTCTGAATGAAGAACTGTTTTTT CASGLFLNEELFF
. TRBJ2-7 many TRBV28 TGTGCCAGCAGTTTAGGGGGGTTTGGCGAGCAGTACTTC CASSLGGFGEQYF
. TRBJ2-7 . TRBV20-1 TGCAGTGCTAGACTCGGAACCAACTCCTACGAGCAGTACTTC CSARLGTNSYEQYF
. TRBJ2-7 . TRBV7-7 TGTGCTAGCAGCTTGTTATACAGTCTCTCCTACGAGCAGTACTTC CASSLLYSLSYEQYF
TRBD1 TRBJ2-1 . TRBV14 TGTGCCAGCAGCCAAGTGGCAGGGGGCCATGAGCAGTTCTTC CASSQVAGGHEQFF
. TRBJ1-4 . TRBV11-2 TGTGCCAGCACCCAGTCACTGGCGGCTAATGAAAAACTGTTTTTT CASTQSLAANEKLFF
. TRBJ2-3 . TRBV20-1 TGCAGTGCACCATTAGACGAGAGAGATACGCAGTATTTT CSAPLDERDTQYF
TRBD2 TRBJ2-7 . TRBV20-1 TGCAGTGCTAGAGGACCAGCGGGGGAGACCTACGAGCAGTACTTC CSARGPAGETYEQYF
TRBD1 TRBJ2-5 few TRBV4-3 TGCGCCAGCAGCCAGGACAGGGCGGGTATTGAAGAGACCCAGTACTTC CASSQDRAGIEETQYF
. TRBJ1-1 . TRBV20-1 TGCAGGACTGTACTGAACACTGAAGCTTTCTTT CRTVLNTEAFF
TRBD1 TRBJ1-4 . TRBV12-3/TRBV12-4 TGTGCCAGCAGTCACTCCGAAAGGGACAGCAATGAAAAACTGTTTTTT CASSHSERDSNEKLFF
TRBD1 TRBJ2-2 . TRBV10-3 TGTGCCATCAGTGGGACAGGGGGCGCGACCGGGGAGCTGTTTTTT CAISGTGGATGELFF
. TRBJ2-7 few TRBV27 TGTGCCAGCAGTTTCCAGTATTTGACCTACGAGCAGTACTTC CASSFQYLTYEQYF
. TRBJ2-4 once TRBV30 TGTGCCTGGAGCGGGGAAGAACAGGGCAATGAGCAGTACTTC CAWSGEEQGNEQYF
TRBD2 TRBJ2-6 . TRBV11-2 TGTGCCAGTTCCCTAGCGGGGGGGCTCGGGCCCAACGTCCTGACTTTC CASSLAGGLGPNVLTF
. TRBJ1-2 . TRBV2 TGTGCCAGCAGTGACCTCCGGGGTCGTTTCAGCTATGGCTACACCTTC CASSDLRGRFSYGYTF
. TRBJ2-7 . TRBV7-2 TGTGCCAGCAGCTTCTTTACCGGAGCCTACGAGCAGTACTTC CASSFFTGAYEQYF
. TRBJ1-3 . TRBV6-5 TGTGCCAGCAGTTACGAGCCGGGGCCAGGAAACACCATATATTTT CASSYEPGPGNTIYF
TRBD1 TRBJ2-7 . TRBV29-1 TGCAGCTGCACCGGGACAGGGGTGGGCGAGCAGTACTTC CSCTGTGVGEQYF
TRBD1 TRBJ1-2 . TRBV10-3 TGTGCCATCGGGACAGGGGACATTTCTAACTATGGCTACACCTTC CAIGTGDISNYGYTF
. TRBJ2-7 few TRBV20-1 TGCAGTGCCTCGGAACCCCAGGACCTATACGAGCAGTACTTC CSASEPQDLYEQYF